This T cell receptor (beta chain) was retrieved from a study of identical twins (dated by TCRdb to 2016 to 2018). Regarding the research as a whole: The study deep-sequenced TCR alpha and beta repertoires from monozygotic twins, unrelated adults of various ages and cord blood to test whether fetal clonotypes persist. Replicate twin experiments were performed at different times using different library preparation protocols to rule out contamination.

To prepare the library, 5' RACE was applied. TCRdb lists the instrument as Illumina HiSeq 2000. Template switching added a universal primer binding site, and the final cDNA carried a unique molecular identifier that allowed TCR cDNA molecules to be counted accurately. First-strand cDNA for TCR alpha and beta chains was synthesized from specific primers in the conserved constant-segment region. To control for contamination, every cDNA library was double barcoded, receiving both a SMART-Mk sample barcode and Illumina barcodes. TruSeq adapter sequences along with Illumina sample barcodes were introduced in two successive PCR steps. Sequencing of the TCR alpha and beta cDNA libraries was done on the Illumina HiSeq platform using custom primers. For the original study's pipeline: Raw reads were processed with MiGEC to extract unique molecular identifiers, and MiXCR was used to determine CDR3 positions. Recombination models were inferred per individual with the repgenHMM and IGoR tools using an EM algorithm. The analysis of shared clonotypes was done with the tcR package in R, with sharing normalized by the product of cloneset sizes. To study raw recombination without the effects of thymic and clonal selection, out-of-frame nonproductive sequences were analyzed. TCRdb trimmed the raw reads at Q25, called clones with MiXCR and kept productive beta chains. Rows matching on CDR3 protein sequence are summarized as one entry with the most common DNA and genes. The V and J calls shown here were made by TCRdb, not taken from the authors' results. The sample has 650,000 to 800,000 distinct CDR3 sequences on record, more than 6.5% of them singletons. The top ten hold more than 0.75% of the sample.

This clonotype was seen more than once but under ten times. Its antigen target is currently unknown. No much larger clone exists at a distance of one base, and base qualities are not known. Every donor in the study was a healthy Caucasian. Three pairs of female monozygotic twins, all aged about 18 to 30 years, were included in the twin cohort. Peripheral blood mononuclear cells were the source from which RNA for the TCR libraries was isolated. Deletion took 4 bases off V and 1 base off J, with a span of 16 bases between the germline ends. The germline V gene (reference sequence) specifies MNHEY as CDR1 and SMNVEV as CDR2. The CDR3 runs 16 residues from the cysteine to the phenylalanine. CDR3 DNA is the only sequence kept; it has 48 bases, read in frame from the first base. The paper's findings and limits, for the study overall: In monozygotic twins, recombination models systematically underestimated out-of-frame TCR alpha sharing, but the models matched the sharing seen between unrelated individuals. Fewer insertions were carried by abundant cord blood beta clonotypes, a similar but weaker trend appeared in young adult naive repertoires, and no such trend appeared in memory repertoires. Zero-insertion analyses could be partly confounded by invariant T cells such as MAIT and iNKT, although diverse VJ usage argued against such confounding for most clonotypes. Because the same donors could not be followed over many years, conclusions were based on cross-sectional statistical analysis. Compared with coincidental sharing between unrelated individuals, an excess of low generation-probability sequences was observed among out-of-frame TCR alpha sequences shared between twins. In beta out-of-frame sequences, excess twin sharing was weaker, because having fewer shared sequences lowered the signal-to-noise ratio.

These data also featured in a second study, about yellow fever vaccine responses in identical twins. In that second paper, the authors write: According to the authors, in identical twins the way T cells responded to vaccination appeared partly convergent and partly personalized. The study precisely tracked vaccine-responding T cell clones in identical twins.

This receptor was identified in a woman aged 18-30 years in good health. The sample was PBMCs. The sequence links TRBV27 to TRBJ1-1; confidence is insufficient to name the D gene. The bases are TGTGCCAGCAGTTCCGTATTAGGACCCTGGAACACTGAAGCTTTCTTT. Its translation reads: CASSSVLGPWNTEAFF.